The entry below describes one T cell receptor (beta chain). The data were obtained in a study of blood T cell repertoires in COVID-19. Overall study: Sites in the United States, Italy and Spain provided acute and convalescent COVID-19 samples.

Cohorts were determined from participant-reported clinical history. TCRdb's copy holds only in-frame clones and misses some; the assay was immunoSEQ multiplex PCR. The sample holds roughly 400,000 clones, roughly 91% seen once. The CDR3 is made up of 21 amino acids. The sequenced material came from PBMCs or T cells enriched from blood (not recorded which). V gene TRBV21-1 combines with J gene TRBJ1-6. TRBV21-1 is designated a pseudogene. The sequence was obtained from a man in his late teens or twenties who had recovered from COVID-19. The CDR3 loop reads CASSKTPGGGVKSSYNSPLHF. The CDR3 nucleotides are TGTGCCAGCAGCAAAACCCCGGGAGGGGGCGTGAAGAGCTCCTATAATTCACCCCTCCACTTT.